This T cell receptor (beta chain) came from a study of blood T cells in healthy people across ages. With 3 bases removed from V and 5 bases from J, the gap between germline ends came to 11 bases. The length of the CDR3 is 14 residues. With a J-beta primer mix and a sample-barcoded 5' primer, a second PCR ran about 7 to 11 cycles. From the 5' RACE reads, TCRdb called clonotypes with MiXCR, one entry per CDR3 protein. The sample comprises around 990,000 distinct CDR3 sequences, 25% of which are singletons, and approximately 0.7% rests with the top ten. This sample also belongs to another study, concerning T cells of mothers and their children.

This TCR was recovered from a girl aged 2-15 years in good health. The chain has TRBV12-3 or TRBV12-4 and TRBJ1-5; D might be TRBD1 (6 bases). Sequencing was done on a sample of blood. CDR3 nucleotides: TGTGCCAGCAGTTTTCTCGAGGGGGATCAGCCCCAGCATTTT. Its translation: CASSFLEGDQPQHF.